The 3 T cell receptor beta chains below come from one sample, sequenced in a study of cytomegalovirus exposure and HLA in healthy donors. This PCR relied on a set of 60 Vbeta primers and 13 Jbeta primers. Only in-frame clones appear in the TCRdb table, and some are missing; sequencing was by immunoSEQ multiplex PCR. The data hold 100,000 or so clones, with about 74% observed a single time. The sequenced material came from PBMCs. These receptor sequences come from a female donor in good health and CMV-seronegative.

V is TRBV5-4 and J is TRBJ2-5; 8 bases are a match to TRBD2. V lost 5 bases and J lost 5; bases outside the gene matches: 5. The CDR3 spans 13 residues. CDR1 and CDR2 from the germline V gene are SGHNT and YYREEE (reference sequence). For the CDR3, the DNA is TGTGCCAGCAGTTCACCGGGGGGGGAGACCCAGTACTTC. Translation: CASSSPGGETQYF.

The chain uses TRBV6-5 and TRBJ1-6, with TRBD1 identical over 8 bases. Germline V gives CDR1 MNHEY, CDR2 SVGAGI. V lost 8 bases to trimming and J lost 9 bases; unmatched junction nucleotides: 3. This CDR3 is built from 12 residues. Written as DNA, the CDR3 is TGTGCCAGCTTTACAGGGGGTTCACCCCTCCACTTT. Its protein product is CASFTGGSPLHF.

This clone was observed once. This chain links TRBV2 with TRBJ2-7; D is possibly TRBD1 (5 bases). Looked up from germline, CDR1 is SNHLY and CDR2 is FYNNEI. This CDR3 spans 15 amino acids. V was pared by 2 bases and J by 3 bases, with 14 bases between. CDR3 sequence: CASSEFETANYEQYF. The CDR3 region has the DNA TGTGCCAGCAGTGAATTCGAGACAGCGAACTACGAGCAGTACTTC. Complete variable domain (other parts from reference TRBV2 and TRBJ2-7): EPEVTQTPSHQVTQMGQEVILRCVPISNHLYFYWYRQILGQKVEFLVSFYNNEISEKSEIFDDQFSVERPDGSNFTLKIRSTKLEDSAMYFCASSEFETANYEQYFGPGTRLTVT.